This T cell receptor (beta chain) appears in the sequencing data of a study of T-cell memory formation after mild COVID-19. The CDR3 is 12 residues long. V lost 3 bases, J lost 13 bases, and 7 bases stayed unmatched. This clonotype was found a few times. TCRdb reprocessed the 5' RACE reads with MiXCR, giving one entry per CDR3 protein. The table records roughly 620,000 distinct CDR3 sequences, roughly 18% of them present only once. The source of this sequence is an adult woman who had mild COVID-19 (a few samples of this study predate the infection). Cell type and time point are not known. The sequenced sample consisted of PBMCs or a T cell subset sorted from them (not recorded which). J is TRBJ1-2 and V is TRBV12-3 or TRBV12-4; 8 positions agree with TRBD1. Here the CDR3 reads CASSFKDRAATF. For the CDR3, the DNA is TGTGCCAGCAGTTTCAAGGACAGGGCGGCCACCTTC.